The source of this T cell receptor beta chain is a study of T cell repertoires in ileal Crohn's disease. This table comes from immunoSEQ multiplex PCR, and its TCRdb copy is limited to in-frame clones, with some not included. The sample has 13,000 to 15,000 clones; over 80% are singletons. Study-wide results and caveats: Compared with non-smokers, active smokers at surgery showed more clonal expansions. Clonality above 26.8% at surgery always came with endoscopic recurrence.

This clone has only a few counts. The antigen remains unidentified. Included were adult ileal or ileocolonic Crohn's patients indicated for ileocolonic resection. This TCR was recovered from an adult with Crohn's disease. The sequencing input was ileal tissue.

The CDR3 loop reads CASSLTGAGTNEETQYF. CDR3 nucleotide sequence: TGTGCCAGCAGCTTAACAGGGGCAGGGACCAATGAAGAGACCCAGTACTTC. The chain has TRBV11-2 and TRBJ2-5; TRBD1 aligns across 7 bases. The CDR3 spans 17 residues. Germline CDR1 reads SGHAT; CDR2 reads FQNNGV. V lost 2 bases and J lost 3; bases outside the gene matches: 12.